The rows below give T cell receptor beta chains drawn from one sample of a study of cytomegalovirus exposure and HLA in healthy donors. Clones were read by immunoSEQ multiplex PCR, and TCRdb kept only the in-frame ones, dropping some. The sample holds about 360,000 clones, 80% to 90% seen once. The specimen sequenced was PBMCs. The receptors originated from a woman aged 18-30 years in good health and CMV-seronegative. The CDR3 runs from the conserved cysteine through the conserved F or W. Each record gives: CDR3 DNA, CDR3 protein, V gene, D gene, J gene, clone size. A D gene is named only where the DNA matches it firmly. Clone size appears in some rows only: once, few, many, or a class for an expanded clone.

CDR3 DNA: TGTGCCTGGTTTAGGACTAGCGGGAGGGTTTATGAGCAGTTCTTC; CDR3 protein: CAWFRTSGRVYEQFF; V gene: TRBV30; D gene: TRBD2; J gene: TRBJ2-1; clone size: .
CDR3 DNA: TGTGCCAGCAGTTCAAATAGGAGACAGGGCACAGATACGCAGTATTTT; CDR3 protein: CASSSNRRQGTDTQYF; V gene: TRBV6-5; D gene: .; J gene: TRBJ2-3; clone size: once
CDR3 DNA: TGTGCCAGCAGCCCCCGTGGGGGACAGACGGTCGGCTACACCTTC; CDR3 protein: CASSPRGGQTVGYTF; V gene: TRBV7-9; D gene: TRBD1; J gene: TRBJ1-2; clone size: .
CDR3 DNA: TGTGCCAGCAGCTCCAGGCCAGGGACAAAGAACACTGAAGCTTTCTTT; CDR3 protein: CASSSRPGTKNTEAFF; V gene: TRBV7-9; D gene: .; J gene: TRBJ1-1; clone size: .
CDR3 DNA: TGCGCCAGCAGCCAAGTGAGGCTAGCGGGGGATCCAGATACGCAGTATTTT; CDR3 protein: CASSQVRLAGDPDTQYF; V gene: TRBV4-1; D gene: TRBD2; J gene: TRBJ2-3; clone size: .
CDR3 DNA: TGTGCCAGCAGTGGACAGTTTAATAAACCCTACGAGCAGTACTTC; CDR3 protein: CASSGQFNKPYEQYF; V gene: TRBV2; D gene: .; J gene: TRBJ2-7; clone size: .
CDR3 DNA: TGCGCCAGCAGCCTGGACAGGGGCACAGATACGCAGTATTTT; CDR3 protein: CASSLDRGTDTQYF; V gene: TRBV4-1; D gene: TRBD1; J gene: TRBJ2-3; clone size: .
CDR3 DNA: TGTGCCAGCAGTATCCGCGAGGCTGGCTACACCTTC; CDR3 protein: CASSIREAGYTF; V gene: TRBV28; D gene: .; J gene: TRBJ1-2; clone size: .
CDR3 DNA: TGCGCCAGCAGCTTGGGAGAACCACCCTACGAGCAGTACTTC; CDR3 protein: CASSLGEPPYEQYF; V gene: TRBV5-1; D gene: .; J gene: TRBJ2-7; clone size: .
CDR3 DNA: TGCAGTGCCCCCCAGCAGGGCGAGCAGTACTTC; CDR3 protein: CSAPQQGEQYF; V gene: TRBV20-1; D gene: .; J gene: TRBJ2-7; clone size: .
CDR3 DNA: TGTGCCAGCAGTTACGGGACTAGCTTAGTCTACGAGCAGTACTTC; CDR3 protein: CASSYGTSLVYEQYF; V gene: TRBV6-5; D gene: TRBD2; J gene: TRBJ2-7; clone size: .
CDR3 DNA: TGTGCCAGCAGCTCGAGTCCCGGGACTAGCGGGAGCTACGAGCAGTACTTC; CDR3 protein: CASSSSPGTSGSYEQYF; V gene: TRBV7-3; D gene: TRBD2; J gene: TRBJ2-7; clone size: .
CDR3 DNA: TGTGCCAGCAGGGGACTGCTGAACACCGGGGAGCTGTTTTTT; CDR3 protein: CASRGLLNTGELFF; V gene: TRBV14; D gene: .; J gene: TRBJ2-2; clone size: .
CDR3 DNA: TGTGCCAGCAGCCCCCAGGGGGGCGGGGAGCTGTTTTTT; CDR3 protein: CASSPQGGGELFF; V gene: TRBV9; D gene: .; J gene: TRBJ2-2; clone size: .
CDR3 DNA: TGCGCCAGCAGCTGGACTAGCGGGGGAGGAGAGACCCAGTACTTC; CDR3 protein: CASSWTSGGGETQYF; V gene: TRBV5-1; D gene: TRBD2; J gene: TRBJ2-5; clone size: .
CDR3 DNA: TGTGCCAGCAGTGAAGAACTGGGACTAGCGGGTTCAGATACGCAGTATTTT; CDR3 protein: CASSEELGLAGSDTQYF; V gene: TRBV6-1; D gene: TRBD2; J gene: TRBJ2-3; clone size: .
CDR3 DNA: TGTGCCAGCAACGACTACAGACAGCCCCAGCATTTT; CDR3 protein: CASNDYRQPQHF; V gene: TRBV28; D gene: .; J gene: TRBJ1-5; clone size: .
CDR3 DNA: TGTGCCAGCAGTCGTGGCAGGGTTAACACCGGGGAGCTGTTTTTT; CDR3 protein: CASSRGRVNTGELFF; V gene: TRBV27; D gene: .; J gene: TRBJ2-2; clone size: .
CDR3 DNA: TGTGCCAGCATGGGAGGCGGCCCCTACGAGCAGTACTTC; CDR3 protein: CASMGGGPYEQYF; V gene: TRBV6-1; D gene: .; J gene: TRBJ2-7; clone size: few
CDR3 DNA: TGCAGCGTTGAACCCCCGGAGGGAGAGACCCAGTACTTC; CDR3 protein: CSVEPPEGETQYF; V gene: TRBV29-1; D gene: .; J gene: TRBJ2-5; clone size: .
CDR3 DNA: TGTGCCAGCAGACCAGCGGGGGGCCCTGGGGGGGAGCAGTTCTTC; CDR3 protein: CASRPAGGPGGEQFF; V gene: TRBV27; D gene: TRBD2; J gene: TRBJ2-1; clone size: .
CDR3 DNA: TGTGCCATCAGTGAGCCGGGACAGGGAGGGGACGAGCAGTACTTC; CDR3 protein: CAISEPGQGGDEQYF; V gene: TRBV10-3; D gene: TRBD1; J gene: TRBJ2-7; clone size: few
CDR3 DNA: TGTGCCAGCAGAGCATACGGGACTAGTGGATACGAGCAGTATTTC; CDR3 protein: CASRAYGTSGYEQYF; V gene: TRBV28; D gene: TRBD2; J gene: TRBJ2-7; clone size: .
CDR3 DNA: TGTGCCAGCCACTCAGCGGGAGCCCCAGATACGCAGTATTTT; CDR3 protein: CASHSAGAPDTQYF; V gene: TRBV2; D gene: TRBD2; J gene: TRBJ2-3; clone size: .
CDR3 DNA: TGTGCCAGCAGCGTATCAGGGGCCCCGAACACTGAAGCTTTCTTT; CDR3 protein: CASSVSGAPNTEAFF; V gene: TRBV9; D gene: .; J gene: TRBJ1-1; clone size: .
CDR3 DNA: TGTGCCAGCAGCTTAATCGAGGAACCCACAGATACGCAGTATTTT; CDR3 protein: CASSLIEEPTDTQYF; V gene: TRBV13; D gene: .; J gene: TRBJ2-3; clone size: .
CDR3 DNA: TGTGCCAGTAGTATCCGGCAGGGGGCCGACACTGAAGCTTTCTTT; CDR3 protein: CASSIRQGADTEAFF; V gene: TRBV19; D gene: TRBD1; J gene: TRBJ1-1; clone size: once
CDR3 DNA: TGTGCCACCGGGAGCAATGAGCAGTTCTTC; CDR3 protein: CATGSNEQFF; V gene: TRBV6-5; D gene: .; J gene: TRBJ2-1; clone size: .
CDR3 DNA: TGTGCCAGCAGCGTGAACCGAGCGCAAGAGACCCAGTACTTC; CDR3 protein: CASSVNRAQETQYF; V gene: TRBV9; D gene: .; J gene: TRBJ2-5; clone size: .
CDR3 DNA: TGTGCGCGGGATTCTCGGGACAGGGTTTCCCCCCTCCACTTT; CDR3 protein: CARDSRDRVSPLHF; V gene: TRBV30; D gene: TRBD1; J gene: TRBJ1-6; clone size: .
CDR3 DNA: TGTGCCAGCACCAGAGGGGGAAACACTGAAGCTTTCTTT; CDR3 protein: CASTRGGNTEAFF; V gene: TRBV7-9; D gene: .; J gene: TRBJ1-1; clone size: .
CDR3 DNA: TGTGCCAGCAGTTACGCCCCAGGGGGCGAAAACATTCAGTACTTC; CDR3 protein: CASSYAPGGENIQYF; V gene: TRBV6-5; D gene: TRBD1; J gene: TRBJ2-4; clone size: .
CDR3 DNA: TGTGCCAGCAGCATGACTACATCCAACTACGAGCAGTACTTC; CDR3 protein: CASSMTTSNYEQYF; V gene: TRBV11-2; D gene: .; J gene: TRBJ2-7; clone size: .
CDR3 DNA: TGTGCCACTAAGCGCCAGGGCGGGGTTGGTACTGAAGCTTTCTTT; CDR3 protein: CATKRQGGVGTEAFF; V gene: TRBV2; D gene: .; J gene: TRBJ1-1; clone size: .
CDR3 DNA: TGTGCCACCAGCGACCCGCGAGCGGGGGACACCGGGGAGCTGTTTTTT; CDR3 protein: CATSDPRAGDTGELFF; V gene: TRBV15; D gene: TRBD2; J gene: TRBJ2-2; clone size: .
CDR3 DNA: TGTGCCAGCAGCTATCGCCGGGACGAGCAGTACTTC; CDR3 protein: CASSYRRDEQYF; V gene: TRBV7-2; D gene: .; J gene: TRBJ2-7; clone size: .
CDR3 DNA: TGTGCCAGCAGCTTACGGCGGGAGGATACGCAGTATTTT; CDR3 protein: CASSLRREDTQYF; V gene: TRBV7-8; D gene: TRBD2; J gene: TRBJ2-3; clone size: .
CDR3 DNA: TGTGCCAGCAGCTGGGAGGGGAATCAGCCCCAGCATTTT; CDR3 protein: CASSWEGNQPQHF; V gene: TRBV5-6; D gene: .; J gene: TRBJ1-5; clone size: once
CDR3 DNA: TGTGCCAGCAGCCGCTTCCCTGGACAGTCACGCACAGATACGCAGTATTTT; CDR3 protein: CASSRFPGQSRTDTQYF; V gene: TRBV14; D gene: .; J gene: TRBJ2-3; clone size: .
CDR3 DNA: TGTGCCAGCAGTCGCGGCCTACCACAAGAGACCCAGTACTTC; CDR3 protein: CASSRGLPQETQYF; V gene: TRBV7-9; D gene: .; J gene: TRBJ2-5; clone size: once
CDR3 DNA: TGTGCCAGCAGTGAAAACAGGCCAGATACGCAGTATTTT; CDR3 protein: CASSENRPDTQYF; V gene: TRBV25-1; D gene: .; J gene: TRBJ2-3; clone size: .
CDR3 DNA: TGCGCCAGCGGCCCATCGGCGGGAAACTATGGCTACACCTTC; CDR3 protein: CASGPSAGNYGYTF; V gene: TRBV5-1; D gene: .; J gene: TRBJ1-2; clone size: .
CDR3 DNA: TGTGCCAGCAGCTTAGGCGGCGAGGGATACTACGAGCAGTACTTC; CDR3 protein: CASSLGGEGYYEQYF; V gene: TRBV11-2; D gene: .; J gene: TRBJ2-7; clone size: .
CDR3 DNA: TGCGCCAGCAGCTTGAGAGGGGACAGGGAGGCTTTCTTT; CDR3 protein: CASSLRGDREAFF; V gene: TRBV5-1; D gene: TRBD1; J gene: TRBJ1-1; clone size: .
CDR3 DNA: TGCGCCAGCAGCCAAGAAGGGGGTAGCACTGAAGCTTTCTTT; CDR3 protein: CASSQEGGSTEAFF; V gene: TRBV4-1; D gene: .; J gene: TRBJ1-1; clone size: .
CDR3 DNA: TGTGCCAGCAGCAAAGCGCTAGGTTCCCCCACGGCGGGGGACACCATATATTTT; CDR3 protein: CASSKALGSPTAGDTIYF; V gene: TRBV21-1; D gene: .; J gene: TRBJ1-3; clone size: .
CDR3 DNA: TGTGCCAGCAGTTTATCGTGGACTAGCGGGAGAGATGAGCAGTACTTC; CDR3 protein: CASSLSWTSGRDEQYF; V gene: TRBV27; D gene: TRBD2; J gene: TRBJ2-7; clone size: .
CDR3 DNA: TGTGCCAGCAGTTTAAACTCAGGGGGTACTAACTATGGCTACACCTTC; CDR3 protein: CASSLNSGGTNYGYTF; V gene: TRBV6-5; D gene: TRBD1; J gene: TRBJ1-2; clone size: .
CDR3 DNA: TGTGCCACCAGCAGCGAACGGGAGGGATCCAATGAGCAGTTCTTC; CDR3 protein: CATSSEREGSNEQFF; V gene: TRBV15; D gene: TRBD2; J gene: TRBJ2-1; clone size: .
CDR3 DNA: TGTGCCAGCAGCCCCCGGACAGGGGTTCGTTATGGCTACACCTTC; CDR3 protein: CASSPRTGVRYGYTF; V gene: TRBV7-9; D gene: TRBD1; J gene: TRBJ1-2; clone size: many
CDR3 DNA: TGTGCCTTAAGGGGTCTTCCCGCGGAAAAACTGTTTTTT; CDR3 protein: CALRGLPAEKLFF; V gene: TRBV30; D gene: .; J gene: TRBJ1-4; clone size: .
CDR3 DNA: TGCGCCAGCAGCATGAGACTAGCGGGAGGTCAAGAGACCCAGTACTTC; CDR3 protein: CASSMRLAGGQETQYF; V gene: TRBV5-1; D gene: TRBD2; J gene: TRBJ2-5; clone size: .
CDR3 DNA: TGCGCCAGCAGCTTGGGAGGGCCGAACACTGAAGCTTTCTTT; CDR3 protein: CASSLGGPNTEAFF; V gene: TRBV5-1; D gene: .; J gene: TRBJ1-1; clone size: .